One sample yielded the 23 T cell receptor beta chains listed below, sequenced in a study of a mutant IDH1 vaccine in newly diagnosed glioma. Sequenced by immunoSEQ multiplex PCR; TCRdb stores in-frame clones only, minus some. Among 30,000 to 40,000 clones listed, around 90% were seen once. These TCRs are of unknown antigen specificity. Time point reported: week 47, end of study. The content of each vaccine dose was 300 ug of mutant IDH1 20-mer peptide, and topical imiquimod accompanied it. The sequencing here drew on PBMCs, taken from a glioma patient whose treatment included an IDH1 peptide vaccine. The origin of the receptors is a middle-aged woman with glioma.

For the CDR3, the DNA is TGTGCCAGCAGTGAGGGAGGTTGGTTAGGAACGCCGGGACTAGCGGGGTACATTCAGTACTTC. Amino acid sequence: CASSEGGWLGTPGLAGYIQYF. The chain has TRBV2 and TRBJ2-4; 13 nucleotides match TRBD2. This CDR3 contains 21 residues. Looked up from germline, CDR1 is SNHLY and CDR2 is FYNNEI. Trimming took 3 bases from V and 8 from J; bases not matched to a gene: 22.

This clone was counted once. The V call is TRBV5-4, the J call TRBJ2-3; D not resolved. Germline V gene data show CDR1 as SGHNT and CDR2 as YYREEE (reference sequence). V shed 0 bases and J shed 2 bases, with 16 bases lying between them. The CDR3 has 17 residues. The CDR3 reads CASSLAWHPSNTDTQYF. The CDR3 nucleotides read TGTGCCAGCAGCTTGGCCTGGCATCCCAGCAACACAGATACGCAGTATTTT.

The V gene is TRBV6-5, the J gene TRBJ1-5; D unclear. The CDR3 is 13 residues long. Germline values: CDR1 MNHEY, CDR2 SVGAGI. The germline V and J ends were trimmed by 4 bases and 3 bases, with 7 bases remaining between them. CDR3 region: CASSFFANQPQHF. As DNA, the CDR3 is TGTGCCAGCAGTTTTTTCGCCAATCAGCCCCAGCATTTT.

The chain combines TRBV5-5 with TRBJ1-1; no reliable D call. This CDR3 region has 14 residues. V gave up 1 base and J gave up 0 bases, with 7 bases separating them. Germline values: CDR1 SGHKS, CDR2 YYEKEE (reference sequence). The chain's CDR3 is CASSLLSMNTEAFF. In DNA, the CDR3 is TGTGCCAGCAGCTTGTTGTCCATGAACACTGAAGCTTTCTTT.

V and J are TRBV4-1 and TRBJ1-2, with D perhaps matching TRBD1 (5 bases). The V end was cut by 4 bases, the J end by 8 bases, with 20 bases between. This CDR3 is 15 amino acids long. The germline CDR1 and CDR2 sequences are MGHRA and YSYEKL. CDR3 sequence (DNA): TGCGCCAGCAGCCTACACATAGGGTGGGGGGTCGGCTACACCTTC. Translated, it gives CASSLHIGWGVGYTF.

V usage is TRBV19 and J usage is TRBJ1-5; D remains ambiguous. This CDR3 has 13 amino acids. Germline V gene lookup returns CDR1 LNHDA and CDR2 SQIVND (reference sequence). The V and J ends lost 2 bases and 7 bases respectively, with 9 bases between them. Here the CDR3 reads CASSISAPQPQHF. The DNA for the CDR3 is TGTGCCAGTAGTATATCCGCACCACAGCCCCAGCATTTT. Full variable domain (outside the CDR3, taken from reference TRBV19 and TRBJ1-5): DGGITQSPKYLFRKEGQNVTLSCEQNLNHDAMYWYRQDPGQGLRLIYYSQIVNDFQKGDIAEGYSVSREKKESFPLTVTSAQKNPTAFYLCASSISAPQPQHFGDGTRLSIL.

This sequence joins TRBV19 and TRBJ2-2, with D possibly being TRBD2 (7 bases). Germline V gives CDR1 LNHDA, CDR2 SQIVND (reference sequence). V dropped 3 bases and J dropped 6 bases, with 14 bases sitting between them. This CDR3 is 15 amino acids long. DNA for the CDR3: TGTGCCAGTAGTATGCCCGGGGGGCCCTCCGGGGAGCTGTTTTTT. Its translation: CASSMPGGPSGELFF.

This rearrangement joins TRBV5-1 to TRBJ2-6; no clear D gene. Germline loops: CDR1 SGHRS, CDR2 YFSETQ. Trimming pared 3 bases from V and 1 base from J, leaving 11 bases between. The CDR3 totals 16 residues. The CDR3 spells CASSSLSPSGANVLTF. Written as DNA, the CDR3 is TGCGCCAGCAGCTCCTTATCCCCGTCTGGGGCCAACGTCCTGACTTTC.

The CDR3: CASSRYDRRDQPQHF. Here the CDR3 DNA reads TGTGCCAGCAGCCGATATGACAGGAGGGATCAGCCCCAGCATTTT. The genes are TRBV5-6 and TRBJ1-5, with D perhaps matching TRBD1 (6 bases). The CDR3 length is 15 residues. The ends were cut back, 4 bases at V and 5 bases at J, with 16 bases in the middle. The V gene's germline CDR1 is SGHDT and CDR2 YYEEEE.

This chain joins TRBV6-5 and TRBJ2-1; TRBD1 matches 12 bases. Germline lookup yields CDR1 MNHEY and CDR2 SVGAGI. V lost 5 bases to trimming and J lost 7 bases; unmatched junction nucleotides: 3. The CDR3 length is 14 residues. The CDR3: CASSPGQGANEQFF. Here the CDR3 DNA reads TGTGCCAGCAGTCCGGGACAGGGGGCAAATGAGCAGTTCTTC.

This clone has only one observation. The gene calls are TRBV6-6 and TRBJ2-7, with 8 nucleotides matching TRBD2. Germline V lookup: CDR1 MNHNY, CDR2 SVGAGI (reference sequence). The J segment lost 3 bases and the V segment lost 0 bases, leaving 7 bases of the junction unmatched. There are 16 residues in the CDR3. The CDR3 loop reads CASSYSTRGVNYEQYF. DNA for the CDR3: TGTGCCAGCAGTTACTCGACGCGGGGGGTAAACTACGAGCAGTACTTC.

V is TRBV7-8 and J is TRBJ1-2, with 7 bases that match TRBD1. Germline V gives CDR1 SGHVS, CDR2 FQNEAQ. The length of the CDR3 is 15 residues. Unmatched junction bases numbered 9, after V lost 4 bases and J lost 4 bases. CDR3 in amino acids: CASSYDRDSRYGYTF. DNA for the CDR3: TGTGCCAGCAGCTACGACCGGGACAGTCGCTATGGCTACACCTTC.

This chain links TRBV6-6 with TRBJ2-7; D may be TRBD2 (7 bases). Germline CDR1 MNHNY, CDR2 SVGAGI (reference sequence). The germline V and J ends were trimmed by 10 bases and 7 bases, with 26 bases remaining between them. The length of the CDR3 is 15 residues. CDR3 DNA sequence: TGTGCCATCCGCGTGGCGGGGGCCTTAGAGGGGGAGCAGTACTTC. The encoded protein is CAIRVAGALEGEQYF.

The chain uses TRBV9 and TRBJ2-2, with D possibly TRBD1 on 5 matching bases. Trimming cost V 4 bases and J 3 bases, with 16 bases left between them. CDR3 length: 16 amino acids. Germline V lookup: CDR1 SGDLS, CDR2 YYNGEE. CDR3 loop: CASSNRPAGYTGELFF. In DNA form, the CDR3 reads TGTGCCAGCAGCAACCGTCCCGCAGGGTACACCGGGGAGCTGTTTTTT.

The genes are TRBV5-6 and TRBJ1-2, with D possibly TRBD1 on 6 matching bases. The CDR3 sequence is 14 residues long. Germline CDR1 and CDR2: SGHDT and YYEEEE. V lost 4 bases and J 4 bases, leaving 14 bases between the germline ends. In DNA form, the CDR3 reads TGTGCCAGCAGCCGAAAGGGGGAGCTCTATGGCTACACCTTC. This gives the protein CASSRKGELYGYTF.

The chain has TRBV7-2 and TRBJ2-3, with D hard to call. CDR3 size: 12 residues. The germline CDR1 and CDR2 sequences are SGHTA and FQGNSA. Trimming pared 5 bases from V and 2 bases from J, leaving 5 bases between. The CDR3 region has the DNA TGTGCCAGCAGCGCTAACACAGATACGCAGTATTTT. It is translated as CASSANTDTQYF.

The DNA of the CDR3 is TGTGCCAGCAGCTTAAGGTCAAGGGGAGAAGAGACCCAGTACTTC. This codes for CASSLRSRGEETQYF. This chain links TRBV13 with TRBJ2-5, with D tentatively TRBD1 or TRBD2 (5 bases each). The CDR3 covers 15 residues. Trimming took 2 bases from V and 3 from J, leaving 13 bases between them. The V gene's germline CDR1 is PRHDT and CDR2 FYEKMQ (reference sequence).

The rearrangement uses TRBV2 and TRBJ1-1, with unresolved D. Germline CDR1 SNHLY, CDR2 FYNNEI. V lost 5 bases and J lost 1, with 8 bases in between. The CDR3 covers 13 residues. The CDR3 loop is CASSTQRNTEAFF. The CDR3 DNA is TGTGCCAGCAGTACTCAGCGGAACACTGAAGCTTTCTTT.

This clone has a single count. The chain carries TRBV7-2 and TRBJ2-7; the D is unclear. Germline CDR1 SGHTA, CDR2 FQGNSA. With 5 bases removed from V and 7 bases from J, the gap between germline ends came to 9 bases. The CDR3 length is 11 residues. CDR3 loop: CASSRSGEQYF. DNA for the CDR3: TGTGCCAGCAGCCGCTCGGGTGAGCAGTACTTC.

The chain links TRBV6-5 to TRBJ1-4; TRBD1 matches 8 bases. Germline-derived CDR1 and CDR2 are MNHEY and SVGAGI. V lost 5 bases, J lost 8 bases, and 10 bases stayed unmatched. The CDR3 spans 15 residues. Written as DNA, the CDR3 is TGTGCCAGCAGTAAGCAGGGGGCGTATTGGGAAAAACTGTTTTTT. This translates into CASSKQGAYWEKLFF.

Written as DNA, the CDR3 is TGTGCCAGCAGCGCAAGCCTAGCGGGGGGGCTGGAGACCCAGTACTTC. Residues: CASSASLAGGLETQYF. The chain couples TRBV5-4 to TRBJ2-5; 12 nucleotides match TRBD2. The CDR3 has 16 residues. Germline V lookup: CDR1 SGHNT, CDR2 YYREEE (reference sequence). Trimming took 4 bases from V and 5 from J; bases not matched to a gene: 9.

V usage is TRBV6-1 and J usage is TRBJ1-5, with D unresolved. V lost 4 bases, J lost 0 bases, and 10 bases lay in between. Per germline, CDR1 MNHNS and CDR2 SASEGT. The CDR3 has 15 residues. The CDR3 region has the DNA TGTGCCAGCAGTGTGAGTCAGGTTAGCAATCAGCCCCAGCATTTT. It encodes CASSVSQVSNQPQHF.

The V call is TRBV7-9, the J call TRBJ2-5; D might be TRBD1 (6 bases). Germline CDR1 SEHNR, CDR2 FQNEAQ (reference sequence). Trimming cost V 0 bases and J 4 bases, with 18 bases left between them. This CDR3 comprises 17 residues. Here the CDR3 DNA reads TGTGCCAGCAGCTTAGCGAAAGTGAGGTCCAGGGGAGAGACCCAGTACTTC. This encodes CASSLAKVRSRGETQYF.